Included here is one T cell receptor (beta chain) sequence, with context. TCRdb keeps only in-frame clones here, not all; method: immunoSEQ multiplex PCR. The data contain some 120,000 clones, 93% of them singletons. This sample was taken from a study of control samples from healthy donors and cancer patients. The material sequenced was blood. The source is a man between 25 and 39 years old in good health.

Here the CDR3 reads CASSFFLGNTEAFF. CDR3 DNA sequence: TGTGCCAGCAGTTTTTTTTTGGGGAACACTGAAGCTTTCTTT. The genes are TRBV27 and TRBJ1-1, with D unclear. This CDR3 is built from 14 residues. V was pared by 3 bases and J by 1 base, with 9 bases between. The V gene's germline CDR1 is MNHEY and CDR2 SMNVEV (reference sequence).